Described below is a single TCR beta chain sequence and its context. The target antigen is unknown. The sample originates from a study of beta chain features in type 1 diabetes. Expressed TCRB transcripts were sequenced because the isolated RNA had all been reverse transcribed beforehand. The data were produced by immunoSEQ multiplex PCR, yet TCRdb's version contains in-frame clones alone and is incomplete. The sample has 350,000 or so clones, around a fifth seen once. Whole-study results and caveats: Compared with healthy donors, patients appeared to share more similar naive, central memory and regulatory TCRB repertoires.

The length of the CDR3 is 15 residues. The J segment lost 9 bases and the V segment lost 1 base, leaving 6 bases of the junction unmatched. Germline CDR1 SGDLS, CDR2 YYNGEE. Sequenced material: naive CD4+ T cells from blood. The receptor comes from a young woman in good health. This chain joins TRBV9 and TRBJ2-1, with 11 nucleotides matching TRBD2. DNA for the CDR3: TGTGCCAGCAGCGTAAGGGGACTAGCGGCGATTGAGCAGTTCTTC. Protein product: CASSVRGLAAIEQFF.